Sequencing of this T cell receptor beta chain was carried out in a study of spatial heterogeneity in lung cancer. Study background: PBMC collected at follow-up were sequenced when available, a median of about two years after resection.

All TCR cDNA molecules were individually tagged with a unique molecular identifier. From the 5' RACE reads, TCRdb called clonotypes with MiXCR, one entry per CDR3 protein. Here the sample spans fewer than 20,000 distinct CDR3 sequences, over 9% being singletons. With V trimmed by 7 bases and J by 3 bases, 12 bases remained unmatched. Germline assignment: CDR1 SGHVS and CDR2 FQNEAQ. This CDR3 contains 15 residues. Described time point: blood at routine non-recurrence follow-up after resection. Frozen PBMC, nontumor lung or tumor provided whole RNA, which was sequenced unsorted. This sequence originates from a male donor with early-stage non-small cell lung cancer. This chain links TRBV7-8 with TRBJ2-7; 7 bases agree with TRBD1. The source material was PBMCs, sampled at follow-up. For the CDR3, the DNA is TGTGCCAGCAACATCCGACAGGGTACGGGCTACGAGCAGTACTTC. Its protein is CASNIRQGTGYEQYF.